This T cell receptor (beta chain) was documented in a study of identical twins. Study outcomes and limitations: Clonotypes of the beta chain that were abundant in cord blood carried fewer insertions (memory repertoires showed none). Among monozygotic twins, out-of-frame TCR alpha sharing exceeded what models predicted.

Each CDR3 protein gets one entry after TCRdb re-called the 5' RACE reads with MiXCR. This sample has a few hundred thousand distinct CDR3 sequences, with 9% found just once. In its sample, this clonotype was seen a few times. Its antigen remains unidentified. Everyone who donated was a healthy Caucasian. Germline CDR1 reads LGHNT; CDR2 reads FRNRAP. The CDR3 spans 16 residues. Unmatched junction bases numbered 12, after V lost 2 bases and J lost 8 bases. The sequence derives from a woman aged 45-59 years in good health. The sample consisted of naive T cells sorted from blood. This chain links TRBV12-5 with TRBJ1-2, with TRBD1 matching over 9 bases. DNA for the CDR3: TGTGCTAGTGGTTTGCATCCCCTCGGGACAGGGACGGGCTACACCTTC. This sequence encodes CASGLHPLGTGTGYTF.